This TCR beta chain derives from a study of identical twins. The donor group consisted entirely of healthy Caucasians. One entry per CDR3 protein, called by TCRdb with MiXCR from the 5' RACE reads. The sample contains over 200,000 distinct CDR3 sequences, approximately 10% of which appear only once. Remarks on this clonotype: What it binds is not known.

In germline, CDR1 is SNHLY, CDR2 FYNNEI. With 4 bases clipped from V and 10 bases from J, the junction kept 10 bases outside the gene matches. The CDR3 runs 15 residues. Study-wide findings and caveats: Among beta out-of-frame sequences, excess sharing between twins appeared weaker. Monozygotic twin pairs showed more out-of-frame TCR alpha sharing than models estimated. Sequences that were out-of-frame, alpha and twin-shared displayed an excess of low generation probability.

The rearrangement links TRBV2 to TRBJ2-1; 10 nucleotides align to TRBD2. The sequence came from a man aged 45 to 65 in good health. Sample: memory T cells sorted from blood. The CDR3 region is CASSVPSGGAWEQFF. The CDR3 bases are TGTGCCAGCAGTGTGCCCAGCGGGGGGGCTTGGGAGCAGTTCTTC.